This TCR beta chain was obtained from a study of blood T cell repertoires in COVID-19. Assay used: immunoSEQ multiplex PCR; TCRdb lists only in-frame clones, some missing. The sample yields 200,000 to 250,000 clones, about 84% seen once. The V end lost 3 bases, the J end lost 0 bases, and 9 bases lay between the germline ends. Per germline, CDR1 MNHEY and CDR2 SMNVEV (reference sequence). The CDR3 has 15 amino acids. J is TRBJ1-5 and V is TRBV27; D is uncertain. The sample taken for sequencing was peripheral blood. The receptor's source is a human donor in a cohort sampled during active COVID-19. CDR3: CASSLNTHSNQPQHF. The CDR3 nucleotides read TGTGCCAGCAGTTTGAACACACATAGCAATCAGCCCCAGCATTTT.